These T cell receptor beta chains were read from a single sample in a study of blood T cell repertoires in COVID-19. Libraries were prepared by immunoSEQ multiplex PCR; TCRdb keeps only in-frame clonotypes and omits some of them. The profile shows some 210,000 clones, roughly 89% of them singletons. Sequenced: peripheral blood. The origin of the receptors is a man aged 60 to 69 who had recovered from COVID-19. Both conserved end residues are part of each CDR3. A D gene is named only where the DNA matches it firmly.

D gene	CDR3 length	V gene	J gene	CDR3 DNA	CDR3 protein
TRBD1	14	TRBV28	TRBJ1-1	TGTGCCAGCAGTTTAACAGGGGTGAACACTGAAGCTTTCTTT	CASSLTGVNTEAFF
TRBD1	17	TRBV24-1	TRBJ1-1	TGTGCCACCAGTGACTCCGGACAGGGGAAGCTGAACACTGAAGCTTTCTTT	CATSDSGQGKLNTEAFF
NA	17	TRBV28	TRBJ1-3	TGTGCCAGCAGCCCGGGGTTCGGGGATGCGTCTGGAAACACCATATATTTT	CASSPGFGDASGNTIYF
NA	14	TRBV4-1	TRBJ1-1	TGCGCCAGCAGCCACCCGACAGGCCTTGGTGAAGCTTTCTTT	CASSHPTGLGEAFF
TRBD2	15	TRBV3-1/TRBV3-2	TRBJ2-3	TGTGCCAGCAGCCAAAGACTAGCGGTGGGGGATACGCAGTATTTT	CASSQRLAVGDTQYF
NA	13	TRBV3-1/TRBV3-2	TRBJ1-5	TGTGCCAGCAGCCACGGCCAGGGGCAGCCCCAGCATTTT	CASSHGQGQPQHF
TRBD1	14	TRBV6-1	TRBJ1-3	TGTGCCAGCAGTGAATCAGGGGGCGGAAACACCATATATTTT	CASSESGGGNTIYF
NA	18	TRBV3-1/TRBV3-2	TRBJ2-3	TGTGCCAGCAGCCAAGAGATTTGGCGGGAACTACGCACAGATACGCAGTATTTT	CASSQEIWRELRTDTQYF
TRBD2	15	TRBV18	TRBJ2-5	TGTGCCAGCTCACCCCGACTAGCGGGAGGCGAGACCCAGTACTTC	CASSPRLAGGETQYF
TRBD1	15	TRBV28	TRBJ2-7	TGTGCCAGCAGTTTTCCCAGGGGGCCTTCCTACGAGCAGTACTTC	CASSFPRGPSYEQYF
NA	14	TRBV6-5	TRBJ2-3	TGTGCCAGCAGTTACTCAATAGCCGGGGATACGCAGTATTTT	CASSYSIAGDTQYF
TRBD1	14	TRBV9	TRBJ2-5	TGTGCCAGCAGCGGGAGGACAGGGATGGAGACCCAGTACTTC	CASSGRTGMETQYF